This T cell receptor (beta chain) stems from a study of cytomegalovirus exposure and HLA in healthy donors (dated by TCRdb to the late 2010s). About the investigation overall: An earlier analysis of some 620 of the donors reported 276 Gb of sequence data and 117 million unique TCR beta sequences obtained from approximately 180 million T cells. Donor age, sex, ethnicity and CMV serostatus were compiled alongside the repertoire data. Of the roughly 410 genotyped donors, 81% were placed in the genetic ancestry cluster associated with self-reported Caucasian donors. Roughly 290 gigabases of sequencing data and roughly 81 million unique TCR sequences made up an early release that covered fewer than 650 HLA-typed donors. Because of strong linkage in the cohort, roughly five DR-DQ haplotypes were treated as single units for association and clustering. To study patterns of TCR occurrence, a later analysis re-analyzed previously published TCR beta repertoires from several hundred donors and added high-resolution HLA genotyping. In addition to the first cohort of 666 subjects, a separate validation cohort of 130 or so different subjects was used. Genome-wide SNP genotypes for about three fifths of the roughly 670 donors were used in a later genetic analysis, which treated that subset as a discovery cohort. Typing coverage differed by locus: A, B, C, DRB1 and DQB1 were typed in about 620-640 donors, DQA1 in about 550, DPA1 in some 610, and DPB1 in around 490. The study aimed to test whether cataloging public T cell receptors could reveal signatures of past pathogen exposure. On average, over 200,000 unique TCR beta nucleotide sequences were sequenced per donor among 350 to 400 genotyped donors of the cohort, with roughly 18% of those sequences being non-productive. Both class I and class II loci were covered by HLA typing, at four-digit resolution. To decide whether each TCR beta V gene segment behaved as functional or pseudogenic, an earlier analysis of some 570 of the donors relied on high-throughput TCR beta sequencing. The study used immunosequencing to profile the T cell repertoires of 600 to 850 subjects and linked those repertoires to cytomegalovirus serostatus. All discovery cohort repertoires had been generated on a single sequencing platform. To predict cytomegalovirus infection status, the study combined high-throughput TCR immunosequencing, statistical association of individual TCRs with disease status, and machine learning. The later analysis used no new phenotypic data to find candidate immune exposures, relying instead on TCR beta sequences and their occurrence across donors.

Receptor amplification or capture employed the immunoSEQ multiplex PCR assay. A mixture of 60 forward primers for TCR Vbeta segments and 13 reverse primers for TCR Jbeta segments was used in the multiplex PCR. The CDR3 region of rearranged TCR beta genes was amplified from genomic DNA with a multiplex PCR assay. The amplified TCR beta libraries were sequenced on the Illumina HiSeq System as 87-base-pair reads. On the authors' methods: A later analysis counted approximately 84 million unique TCR beta chains across the 500 to 850 repertoires, and roughly 11 million of these chains were shared by at least two donors. To remove PCR and sequencing errors, raw reads were error-corrected and collapsed into unique sequences using a nearest-neighbor algorithm that merged closely related sequences. V, D and J gene segments were assigned by aligning CDR3 sequences to IMGT reference sequences. Each retained sequence needed at least a six-nucleotide match to both a V gene segment and a J gene segment. A rearrangement counted as productive if the CDR3 had no stop codons and remained in frame with V and J, and every other rearrangement counted as non-productive. Following IMGT convention, CDR3 was defined as the stretch from the second conserved V-encoded cysteine to the conserved J-encoded phenylalanine. Sequences without an unambiguous match to a single V gene segment were excluded from the earlier analysis of a few hundred of the donors. An earlier analysis of a few hundred of the donors classified V segments as functional when productive rearrangements were above 56.7% and as segregating when the standard deviation between donors was above 5%. A statistical classification framework was developed to diagnose cytomegalovirus status using the catalog of TCR beta chain sequences. In a later analysis, V and J genes were assigned by comparing TCR nucleotide sequences against IMGT/GENE-DB human TR gene sequences. In a later analysis, CDR3 sequences and most-parsimonious VDJ recombination scenarios were assigned using the TCRdist pipeline. A later analysis defined each TCR beta chain by its CDR3 amino acid sequence plus V-gene family, and excluded reads lacking a unique V-gene family. To address suspected cross-contamination and a sequencing artifact, a later analysis removed approximately 590 highly shared, low-generation-probability nucleotide sequences. A later analysis calculated a clonal expansion index for each public chain from normalized within-repertoire ranks of inferred template counts. Generation probabilities in a later analysis came from a VDJ recombination model fitted to out-of-frame rearrangements, and those results were checked against IGoR. In a later analysis, hypergeometric tests were used to score TCR-TCR, TCR-HLA and TCR-CMV co-occurrence, with a repertoire-size bias correction applied to TCR pairs. False discovery rates were estimated in a later analysis by permuting HLA or CMV assignments 20 times. In a later analysis, co-occurring TCRs were grouped using DBSCAN, with TCRdist sequence similarity added in when clustering inside HLA-allele-positive subsets. For co-occurrence clustering, repertoires with fewer than 30,000 or more than 120,000 public chains were excluded, along with 4 to 6 repertoires with anomalous nucleotide sharing. TCRdb stores this immuneACCESS table with in-frame sequences only. Part of the clones is absent; in the studies checked, under half of the shortfall reflects unresolved V genes, and no reason is known for the rest. V and J calls and clone size are given by that table; D and trimming were obtained from the DNA. This sample gives 90,000 to 140,000 clones in total; 75% to 85% of them show up just once. About 2.2% of the sample rests with the top ten.

Findings and caveats that apply to the study as a whole: In a later analysis, several top co-occurrence clusters were reported to appear linked to parvovirus B19, influenza, CMV and Epstein-Barr virus. Strong co-occurrence of HLA alleles, especially DR and DQ, made assigning TCR associations to individual alleles difficult. According to a later analysis, TCR association rates differed among HLA loci, with DRB1 alleles showing the most associated TCRs and HLA-C alleles showing the fewest. A further reported finding was that TCR beta sequences accurately predicted the HLA-A and HLA-B alleles for most subjects in the first cohort. Cytomegalovirus status was reported to be diagnosed by the classifier with high specificity and sensitivity in both the original and validation cohorts. It was suggested by the authors that the approach could potentially be generalized to other disease states and immunological phenotypes. Because HLA typing was missing for some donors at each locus, association tests included only the typed subset. For the cohort, immune exposure information was limited to CMV serostatus. In vitro tests confirmed that three of the cytomegalovirus-associated TCR beta chains recognize cytomegalovirus antigens. Because counts were too low, some 16 rarely observed V segments, including chromosome 9 orphons, were excluded from the earlier analysis of several hundred of the donors. This cohort had only TCR beta chains sequenced, and the lack of alpha or paired-chain data limited which features could be detected. Correlated functional status among segregating V segments might reflect linkage disequilibrium, but an unknown experimental factor could not be ruled out. The 87-base-pair reads could not distinguish some IMGT-functional V segments, including TRBV6-2 and TRBV6-3, so those segments were excluded. A later analysis associated 15,000 to 20,000 TCR beta sequences with specific HLA alleles at a false discovery rate of 0.05. In the study, around 150 TCR beta chains were listed as associated with cytomegalovirus. In a later genetic analysis, a missense DCLRE1C variant was associated with V-gene and J-gene trimming of TCR beta chains, and the association was replicated in an independent cohort. A later genetic analysis reported fewer N-insertions in productive TCRs among donors in an Asian-associated ancestry cluster than the approximately 670-donor mean. Most TCR sequences were observed very rarely across donors, whereas some public TCRs were present in many individuals. A group of highly shared sequence variants was considered likely to be a technical artifact of the sequencing pipeline. Compared with equally common non-associated chains, HLA-associated TCR beta chains in a later analysis were more clonally expanded and had lower generation probabilities. A later analysis found that most CMV-associated TCR beta chains appeared HLA-restricted, with HLA associations seemingly driven largely by CMV exposure. In an earlier analysis of more than 500 of the donors, most TCR beta V segments appeared in productive rearrangements about 90% or about 30% of the time, broadly matching IMGT annotations. Presence/absence analyses assumed roughly uniform sequencing depth across donors, an assumption that may not hold.

With regard to this clone: No cognate antigen has been identified for it. Base qualities are not recorded, but no much larger clone differs from it by a single base.

The junction shows trimming of 2 bases on V and 5 bases on J, and the gene matches do not reach 9 bases of it. The CDR3, cysteine through phenylalanine, is 17 amino acids long. Of the read, only the CDR3 DNA is kept; its 51 bases are in frame from base 1. According to the germline V gene, CDR1 reads SGHTA and CDR2 reads FQGTGA. The cohort consisted of 666 healthy bone marrow donors. At the time of sampling, all cohort members were nominally healthy, though unrecorded immune exposures were likely present. The donor was CMV seronegative and was included in the group of several hundred seronegative cohort members. A peripheral blood sample was collected from each donor, and TCR beta sequencing was performed on peripheral blood mononuclear cells. Genomic DNA was extracted from the blood cell samples with the Qiagen DNeasy Blood Extraction Kit.

The chain is assembled from TRBV7-3 and TRBJ2-2, with TRBD2 identical over 9 junction bases. The clonotype was recovered from a man aged 30 to 45 in good health and CMV-seronegative. The specimen was PBMCs. The CDR3 region: CASSLLPTSGDTGELFF. The nucleotide sequence is given as TGTGCCAGCAGCTTACTCCCGACTAGCGGCGATACCGGGGAGCTGTTTTTT.